Included here is one TCR beta chain sequence, with context. J gave up 0 bases and V 4 bases, and 6 bases lay outside the gene matches. In germline, CDR1 is MNHNS, CDR2 SASEGT. The CDR3 length is 16 residues. After constant-region reverse-primer amplification, full-length variable regions underwent semi-nested PCR with Nested Universal Primer A. TCRdb recomputed calls from the 5' RACE reads with MiXCR, one row per CDR3 protein. The profile shows about 50,000 distinct CDR3 sequences, about 28% of them singletons. This TCR was recovered from a female donor with breast cancer. The chain has TRBV6-1 and TRBJ1-1, with 9 bases lining up with TRBD1. Source material: naive CD4+ T cells sorted from blood. The subset is: naive CD4+ T cells, CD4+CD45RA+CD25-. In DNA form, the CDR3 reads TGTGCCAGCAGTGTTCAAGGGACAGGGTTGAACACTGAAGCTTTCTTT. This gives the protein CASSVQGTGLNTEAFF.